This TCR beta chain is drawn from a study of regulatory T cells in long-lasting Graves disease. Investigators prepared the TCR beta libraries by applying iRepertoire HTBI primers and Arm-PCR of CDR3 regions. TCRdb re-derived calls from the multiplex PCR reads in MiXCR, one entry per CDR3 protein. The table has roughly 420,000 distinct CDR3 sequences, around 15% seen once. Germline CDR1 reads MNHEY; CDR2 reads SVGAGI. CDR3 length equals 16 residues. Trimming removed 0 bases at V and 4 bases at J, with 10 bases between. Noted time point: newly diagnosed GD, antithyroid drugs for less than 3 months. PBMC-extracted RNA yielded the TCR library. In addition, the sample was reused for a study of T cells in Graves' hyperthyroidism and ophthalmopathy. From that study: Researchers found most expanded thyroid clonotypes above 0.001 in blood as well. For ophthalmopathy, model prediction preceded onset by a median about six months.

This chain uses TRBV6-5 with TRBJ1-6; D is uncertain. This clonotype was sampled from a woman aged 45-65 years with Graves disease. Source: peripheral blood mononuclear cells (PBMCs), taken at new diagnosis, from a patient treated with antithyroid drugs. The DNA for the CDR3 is TGTGCCAGCAGTTACTCCCGACTGAAATATAATTCACCCCTCCACTTT. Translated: CASSYSRLKYNSPLHF.